The rows below give T cell receptor beta chains drawn from one sample of a study of T cells in Graves' hyperthyroidism and ophthalmopathy. TCRdb independently ran MiXCR on the multiplex PCR reads; one entry per CDR3 protein. The sample lists hundreds of thousands of distinct CDR3 sequences, 18% seen once, with roughly 17% in the top ten. Source material: blood. The receptor source for this set is a woman in her forties or fifties with Graves' hyperthyroidism that later progressed to Graves' ophthalmopathy. Both conserved end residues are trimmed from each CDR3.

v_call,j_call,cdr3_aa
TRBV6-1,TRBJ2-1,ASRPKTGSYNEQF
TRBV6-1,TRBJ1-2,ASSRGTEAFGYT
TRBV19,TRBJ2-5,ASSPPGVETQY
TRBV9,TRBJ1-1,ASKAGGEAF
TRBV3-1,TRBJ2-3,ASSQSLAGSTSTDTQY
TRBV19,TRBJ1-6,ASSMMGPSPLH
TRBV7-2,TRBJ2-5,ASSPRGLSSQETQY
TRBV7-2,TRBJ1-1,ASSRTQTVNTEAF
TRBV20-1,TRBJ2-3,SASEPGGGGDTQY
TRBV6-2/TRBV6-3,TRBJ1-1,ASSYSTMTGTFMNTEAF
TRBV6-1,TRBJ1-2,ASSRQGDHYGYT
TRBV19,TRBJ1-1,ASNWPGESEAF
TRBV9,TRBJ2-1,ASSVSGVYNEQF
TRBV29-1,TRBJ1-1,SVGRPGGIEAF
TRBV11-2,TRBJ2-1,ASSLARQGREQF
TRBV2,TRBJ1-5,ASRRSSLPTNQPQH
TRBV3-1,TRBJ1-2,ASRYRGLPYGYT
TRBV19,TRBJ1-1,ASSTRDRGKNTEAF
TRBV25-1,TRBJ1-2,ASSVGDRGHGYT
TRBV11-2,TRBJ1-1,ASSLGVTPDTEAF
TRBV15,TRBJ2-3,ATSRDFGGGSTDTQY
TRBV7-8,TRBJ2-3,ASSLDGTVTDTQY
TRBV12-3/TRBV12-4,TRBJ1-1,ASSAQRGDTEAF
TRBV5-1,TRBJ2-2,ASSFEGSDTGELF
TRBV3-1,TRBJ1-1,ASSHSGQGNQAF
TRBV2,TRBJ1-2,ASTEGLLENYGYT
TRBV7-9,TRBJ1-2,ASSLAFSSYGYT
TRBV29-1,TRBJ1-1,SVAGTNIMNTEAF
TRBV20-1,TRBJ1-2,SALQPGYT
TRBV13,TRBJ2-4,ASSSPGLAGDLAKNIQY
TRBV5-1,TRBJ1-5,ASSWGGGIDQPQH
TRBV19,TRBJ1-2,ASNEANGAYGYT
TRBV7-2,TRBJ2-7,ASSSQGIGEQY
TRBV20-1,TRBJ2-3,NARDSGFTDTQY
TRBV2,TRBJ2-3,ASSGLDDTQY
TRBV15,TRBJ2-7,ATSRNNGRPLEQY
TRBV20-1,TRBJ2-3,SARDLGDTQY
TRBV2,TRBJ2-5,ASSGPGPVLPETQY
TRBV20-1,TRBJ1-5,SAQGTDYNQPQH
TRBV20-1,TRBJ1-4,SATQGGEKLF
TRBV5-6,TRBJ1-5,ASSLGSRANQPQH
TRBV28,TRBJ1-5,ASTPDGFRQPQH
TRBV2,TRBJ1-2,ASNFRDRENYGYT
TRBV7-3,TRBJ2-5,ASSLGVAGAVETQY
TRBV27,TRBJ2-1,ASSLGLAGYNEQF
TRBV20-1,TRBJ1-1,SAQPPGQGLPNTEAF
TRBV29-1,TRBJ1-1,SVGGMNTEAF
TRBV6-5,TRBJ1-1,ASSSPRTAGNTEAF
TRBV12-3/TRBV12-4,TRBJ2-7,ASSSDGTYEQY
TRBV5-1,TRBJ2-3,ASSRGQTEDTQY
TRBV7-6,TRBJ1-2,ASSLVTDSLRSGYT
TRBV7-9,TRBJ2-3,ASSSTVADTQY
TRBV18,TRBJ1-1,ASSPAVQGGTEAF
TRBV5-1,TRBJ2-3,ASSLALLGSSTDTQY
TRBV6-2/TRBV6-3,TRBJ1-5,ASSPIGFTQPQH